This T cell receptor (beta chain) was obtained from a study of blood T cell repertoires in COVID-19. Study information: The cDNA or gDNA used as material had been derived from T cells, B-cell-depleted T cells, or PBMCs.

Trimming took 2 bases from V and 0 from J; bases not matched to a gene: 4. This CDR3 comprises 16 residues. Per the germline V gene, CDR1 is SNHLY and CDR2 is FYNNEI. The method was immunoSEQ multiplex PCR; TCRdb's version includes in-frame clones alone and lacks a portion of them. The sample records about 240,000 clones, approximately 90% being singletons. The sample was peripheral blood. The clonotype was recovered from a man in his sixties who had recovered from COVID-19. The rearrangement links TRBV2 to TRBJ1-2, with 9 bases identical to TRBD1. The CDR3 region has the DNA TGTGCCAGCAGTGAACGGGACAGGGCCGCTAACTATGGCTACACCTTC. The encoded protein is CASSERDRAANYGYTF.